These 18 T cell receptor beta chains were sequenced from one sample in a study of control samples from healthy donors and cancer patients. The protocol was immunoSEQ multiplex PCR, while the TCRdb copy is restricted to in-frame clones and leaves out a portion. The table lists fewer than 95,000 clones, approximately 86% of them singletons. Source material: blood. The receptor set was obtained from a man younger than 40 in good health.

The V call is TRBV10-1, the J call TRBJ2-1, with D unclear. Germline CDR1 is WNHNN and CDR2 is SYGVQD (reference sequence). V was clipped by 2 bases and J by 6 bases, with 11 bases between them. This CDR3 is 14 amino acids long. The CDR3 reads CASSEVWATNEQFF. The CDR3 DNA is TGCGCCAGCAGTGAGGTATGGGCTACCAATGAGCAGTTCTTC.

Worth noting for this clone: A read error may account for a junction end that differs from germline. The CDR3 sequence: CASRIGDTQYF. CDR3 DNA: TGTGCCAGTAGAATAGGAGATACGCAGTATTTT. The rearrangement joins TRBV19 to TRBJ2-3; the D is unclear. The germline gives CDR1 LNHDA, CDR2 SQIVND (reference sequence). The CDR3 is 11 residues long.

The gene calls are TRBV29-1 and TRBJ1-1; perhaps TRBD1 as D (6 bases). The V gene's germline CDR1 is SQVTM and CDR2 ANQGSEA. Trimming cost V 6 bases and J 0 bases, with 11 bases left between them. The CDR3 spans 13 residues. CDR3 amino acids: CSVRQDLNTEAFF. CDR3 DNA sequence: TGCAGCGTCAGACAGGATTTGAACACTGAAGCTTTCTTT.

The V gene is TRBV30, the J gene TRBJ2-7, with D unresolved. The V gene lost 0 bases and the J gene lost 7 bases, with 7 bases spanning the gap. The CDR3 sequence is 11 residues long. Germline V CDR1 and CDR2: GTSNPN, SVGIG (reference sequence). CDR3 bases: TGTGCCTGGAGTGTATCGTGGGAGCAGTACTTC. The encoded protein is CAWSVSWEQYF.

The V call is TRBV5-1, the J call TRBJ2-3; D gene ambiguous. The CDR3 contains 13 residues. Trimming left V 1 base short and J 6 bases short, with 9 bases between. From germline, CDR1 is SGHRS and CDR2 YFSETQ. The CDR3 loop is CASSLRPEDTQYF. In nucleotides, the CDR3 is TGCGCCAGCAGCTTGAGACCGGAGGATACGCAGTATTTT.

This clone was found a few times. The V and J genes are TRBV30 and TRBJ2-3; TRBD2 matches 11 bases. This CDR3 comprises 14 residues. Germline CDR1 is GTSNPN and CDR2 is SVGIG (reference sequence). V lost 3 bases and J lost 9; bases outside the gene matches: 8. The CDR3 region has the DNA TGTGCCTGGAGAGTAGCGGGGGGGTCCGGGACGCAGTATTTT. It specifies CAWRVAGGSGTQYF.

J is TRBJ2-7 and V is TRBV18; the match to TRBD1 covers 7 bases. After removal of 2 bases from V and 9 bases from J, the junction contained 10 bases not matched to a gene. Germline V gene sequence: CDR1 KGHSH, CDR2 LQKENI. The CDR3 spans 14 residues. The CDR3 region is CASSPSGQARVQYF. CDR3 DNA: TGTGCCAGCTCACCATCCGGACAGGCTAGGGTGCAGTACTTC.

The chain has TRBV7-9 and TRBJ1-4; no definite D call. Trimming stripped 4 bases from V and 5 bases from J, with 20 bases between. Germline CDR1 SEHNR, CDR2 FQNEAQ (reference sequence). The CDR3 has 17 amino acids. The CDR3 DNA follows: TGTGCCAGCAGCTCTCCGGGTGCCCGACAAGAAAATGAAAAACTGTTTTTT. This encodes CASSSPGARQENEKLFF.

The chain links TRBV7-9 to TRBJ2-1, with TRBD2 matching 8 bases. From germline, CDR1 is SEHNR and CDR2 FQNEAQ (reference sequence). V dropped 6 bases and J dropped 7; count of bases not matched to a gene: 5. This CDR3 is built from 13 residues. CDR3 sequence reads: CASRPGGPNEQFF. DNA for the CDR3: TGTGCCAGCAGACCGGGGGGGCCTAATGAGCAGTTCTTC. Using reference TRBV7-9 and TRBJ2-1 for the parts outside the CDR3, the full variable domain is DTGVSQNPRHKITKRGQNVTFRCDPISEHNRLYWYRQTLGQGPEFLTYFQNEAQLEKSRLLSDRFSAERPKGSFSTLEIQRTEQGDSAMYLCASRPGGPNEQFFGPGTRLTVL.

The chain has TRBV6-5 and TRBJ2-7, with 11 bases fitting TRBD1. Germline V lookup: CDR1 MNHEY, CDR2 SVGAGI. This CDR3 has 15 residues. The ends lost 6 bases at V and 6 bases at J; junction bases unmatched: 10. The CDR3 loop reads CASRRTGQGAVEQYF. The CDR3 coding sequence is TGTGCCAGCAGGCGAACCGGACAGGGGGCCGTCGAGCAGTACTTC.

The CDR3 is CASSLEYRTGSGNTIYF. As DNA, the CDR3 is TGCGCCAGCAGCCTCGAATACAGGACAGGGTCTGGAAACACCATATATTTT. The chain carries TRBV4-1 and TRBJ1-3; 8 bases agree with TRBD1. Germline CDR1 MGHRA, CDR2 YSYEKL. The CDR3 totals 17 residues. V shed 4 bases, J shed 1 base, and the junction held 9 bases outside the gene matches.

The CDR3 DNA follows: TGTGCCAGCAGGGTACAGGGTCGGGGGCTCTATGGCTACACCTTC. It codes for CASRVQGRGLYGYTF. The J gene is TRBJ1-2, the V gene TRBV6-5, with D perhaps matching TRBD1 (6 bases). Germline V gene data show CDR1 as MNHEY and CDR2 as SVGAGI. The CDR3 is 15 amino acids. V shed 6 bases and J shed 4 bases, with 18 bases lying between them.

The V call is TRBV10-3, the J call TRBJ2-1; the D gene could be TRBD1 or TRBD2 (5 bases each). Germline CDR1 and CDR2: ENHRY and SYGVKD. V was clipped by 4 bases and J by 4 bases, with 8 bases between them. CDR3 length: 13 amino acids. Here the CDR3 reads CAISGGVYNEQFF. The CDR3 coding sequence is TGTGCCATCAGTGGAGGGGTTTACAATGAGCAGTTCTTC.

The V and J genes are TRBV2 and TRBJ1-2; D is possibly TRBD1 (6 bases). The germline gives CDR1 SNHLY, CDR2 FYNNEI. This CDR3 has 15 amino acids. V was clipped by 4 bases and J by 6 bases, with 18 bases between them. In nucleotides, the CDR3 is TGTGCCAGCAGTGTAGGGGGGCACGTATTCAATGGCTACACCTTC. This translates into CASSVGGHVFNGYTF. The variable domain in full, completed from reference TRBV2 and TRBJ1-2, reads EPEVTQTPSHQVTQMGQEVILRCVPISNHLYFYWYRQILGQKVEFLVSFYNNEISEKSEIFDDQFSVERPDGSNFTLKIRSTKLEDSAMYFCASSVGGHVFNGYTFGSGTRLTVV.

The V and J genes are TRBV4-1 and TRBJ1-2, with 10 bases that match TRBD1. This CDR3 spans 16 amino acids. Looked up from germline, CDR1 is MGHRA and CDR2 is YSYEKL. J was trimmed by 0 bases and V by 2 bases; bases with no gene match: 3. CDR3 in amino acids: CASSQTGTGANYGYTF. The CDR3 DNA reads as TGCGCCAGCAGCCAAACCGGGACAGGGGCTAACTATGGCTACACCTTC.

Only a few counts were recorded for this clone. The CDR3 DNA is TGTGCCAGCAGCTTAGCGGAGGGCACAGATACGCAGTATTTT. This translates into CASSLAEGTDTQYF. V gene TRBV7-3 combines with J gene TRBJ2-3; perhaps TRBD2 as D (5 bases). The CDR3 runs to 14 residues. The V end lost 2 bases, the J end lost 1 base, and 7 bases lay between the germline ends. Germline V lookup: CDR1 SGHTA, CDR2 FQGTGA.

This chain links TRBV10-3 with TRBJ2-3, with TRBD2 matching over 14 bases. The germline gives CDR1 ENHRY, CDR2 SYGVKD. Trimming at V came to 4 bases and at J to 2 bases, leaving 11 bases not matched to a gene. CDR3 length: 19 amino acids. The CDR3 DNA sequence: TGTGCCATCAGTGGCTTCAGGACTAGCGGGGGGCGTAACACAGATACGCAGTATTTT. As protein: CAISGFRTSGGRNTDTQYF.

J is TRBJ2-7 and V is TRBV27; the match to TRBD2 covers 10 bases. Germline lookup yields CDR1 MNHEY and CDR2 SMNVEV (reference sequence). CDR3 length: 14 residues. The V and J ends lost 6 bases and 2 bases, in that order; junction bases with no gene match: 4. CDR3: CASSPGTSAYEQYF. CDR3 sequence (DNA): TGTGCCAGCAGCCCCGGGACTAGCGCCTACGAGCAGTACTTC.